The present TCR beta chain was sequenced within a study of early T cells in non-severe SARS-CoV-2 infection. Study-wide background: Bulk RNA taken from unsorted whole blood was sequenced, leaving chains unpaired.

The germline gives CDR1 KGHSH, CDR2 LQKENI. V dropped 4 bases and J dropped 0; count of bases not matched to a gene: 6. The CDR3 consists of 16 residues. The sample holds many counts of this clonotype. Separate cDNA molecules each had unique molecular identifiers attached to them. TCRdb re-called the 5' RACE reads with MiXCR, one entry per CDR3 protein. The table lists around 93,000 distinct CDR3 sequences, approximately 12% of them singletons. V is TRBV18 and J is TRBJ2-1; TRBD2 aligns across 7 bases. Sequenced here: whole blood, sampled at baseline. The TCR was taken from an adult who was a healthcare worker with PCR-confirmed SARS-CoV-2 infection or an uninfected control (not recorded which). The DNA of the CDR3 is TGTGCCAGCTCACAAGGCGGACTAGACTCCTACAATGAGCAGTTCTTC. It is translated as CASSQGGLDSYNEQFF.